This T cell receptor (beta chain) was sequenced in a study of T cell responses to AZD1222 COVID-19 vaccine. Some clones are missing from TCRdb's copy, which holds only in-frame ones; the method was immunoSEQ multiplex PCR. The table lists some 140,000 clones, roughly 90% of them singletons, with approximately 19% in the top ten. The CDR3 has 14 residues. Trimming cost V 4 bases and J 4 bases, with 14 bases left between them. CDR1 is SGHRS and CDR2 is YFSETQ in the germline V gene. This clonotype was obtained from an adult in good health. This specimen consisted of peripheral blood, obtained on day 0 of AZD1222 vaccination. The rearrangement links TRBV5-1 to TRBJ1-2; the D gene is possibly TRBD1 (5 bases). In DNA, the CDR3 is TGCGCCAGCAGCGTGGGGGGGTATAGCTATGGCTACACCTTC. It codes for CASSVGGYSYGYTF.